This record looks at one T cell receptor (beta chain) sequence and its context. Its specificity is not known. PCR used 60 Vbeta primers and 13 Jbeta primers. TCRdb's table, derived via immunoSEQ multiplex PCR, lists solely in-frame clones and lacks some. Among 150,000 to 200,000 clones listed, around 77% were seen once. The data stem from a study of cytomegalovirus exposure and HLA in healthy donors. Study at large: Genetic ancestry analysis placed around 76% of the roughly 400 donors that were genotyped in the Caucasian-associated cluster. Study-wide results and caveats: Earlier findings revealed that most TCR beta V segments proved productive either about 87% or about 30% of the time. Reports showed the classifier diagnosing cytomegalovirus status with high specificity and sensitivity. Analyzed later, most CMV-associated TCR beta chains appeared HLA-restricted.

The CDR3 length is 16 residues. The chain carries TRBV21-1 and TRBJ2-7; TRBD2 was called by the table and not checked on the DNA. TRBV21-1 is marked as a pseudogene. This receptor was taken from a woman younger than 45 in good health and CMV-seronegative. Sequencing was done on a sample of PBMCs. CDR3 sequence: CASSKVRAGDPYEQYF. Here the CDR3 DNA reads TGTGCCAGCAGCAAAGTGAGAGCGGGAGACCCCTACGAGCAGTACTTC.